The next 6 T cell receptor beta chains were all read from a single sample in a study of OX40 agonist ivuxolimab in advanced cancers. The repertoire was sequenced with immunoSEQ multiplex PCR; TCRdb's copy has only in-frame clones and lacks some. Here the sample spans tens of thousands of clones, 80% being singletons. The sequenced sample was CD4+ or CD8+ T cells sorted from blood, obtained in a trial of the OX40 agonist ivuxolimab. These receptors were collected from an adult with an advanced solid tumor such as melanoma, head and neck, liver or kidney cancer.

The chain employs TRBV9 and TRBJ1-2, with a weak D call TRBD1 (5 bases). V lost 1 base to trimming and J lost 8 bases, with 18 bases between them. Germline lookup yields CDR1 SGDLS and CDR2 YYNGEE. The CDR3 loop spans 15 amino acids. The CDR3 nucleotides are TGTGCCAGCAGCGTAAGCGGTGGAGGGGCGGAGGGCTACACCTTC. This codes for CASSVSGGGAEGYTF.

The genes are TRBV6-5 and TRBJ1-1; D perhaps matches TRBD1 (6 bases). Germline CDR1 MNHEY, CDR2 SVGAGI. Trimming left V 5 bases short and J 1 base short, with 8 bases between. This CDR3 has 13 residues. This chain's CDR3 is CASSRGSNTEAFF. The CDR3, as DNA: TGTGCCAGCAGTAGGGGGTCGAACACTGAAGCTTTCTTT.

This clone appeared once. V usage is TRBV27 and J usage is TRBJ2-5; 9 nucleotides line up with TRBD2. The length of the CDR3 is 14 residues. Trimming removed 6 bases from V and 2 bases from J; junction bases left unmatched: 4. CDR1 is MNHEY, CDR2 SMNVEV, per germline (reference sequence). CDR3 protein: CASSKAGGQETQYF. The CDR3 coding sequence is TGTGCCAGCAGCAAAGCGGGGGGACAAGAGACCCAGTACTTC.

The gene calls are TRBV30 and TRBJ2-7; unclear D gene. There are 12 residues in the CDR3. The germline gives CDR1 GTSNPN, CDR2 SVGIG (reference sequence). The germline V and J ends were trimmed by 0 bases and 4 bases, with 7 bases remaining between them. The CDR3 DNA reads as TGTGCCTGGAGTGTATCGTATTACGAGCAGTACTTC. Translated, it gives CAWSVSYYEQYF.

The V gene is TRBV29-1, the J gene TRBJ1-4; D is unclear. The CDR3 has 13 residues. The germline V gene has CDR1 SQVTM and CDR2 ANQGSEA. The V gene lost 1 base and the J gene lost 8 bases, with 11 bases spanning the gap. CDR3 protein: CSVEVGLGEKLFF. The CDR3 nucleotides read TGCAGCGTTGAAGTAGGGTTAGGCGAAAAACTGTTTTTT.

The chain recombines TRBV6-1 with TRBJ1-5; D is unclear. V was cut by 3 bases and J by 3 bases, with 15 bases left in between. Germline V lookup: CDR1 MNHNS, CDR2 SASEGT. The CDR3 is made up of 16 amino acids. CDR3 residues: CASSDGRQEINQPQHF. Written as DNA, the CDR3 is TGTGCCAGCAGTGATGGGAGGCAGGAGATCAATCAGCCCCAGCATTTT.